The 14 T cell receptor beta chains below were found in one sample sequenced in a study of CD8 T cells in Susac syndrome. With random hexamers, reverse transcription was performed on about 0.45 to 1 ug of RNA. MiXCR, run by TCRdb on the immunoSEQ multiplex PCR reads, gives a single entry per CDR3 protein. Of 200,000 to 300,000 distinct CDR3 sequences in the sample, over 85% were seen once. Material: CD4+ T cells from PBMCs. Every receptor here comes from a human donor with multiple sclerosis.

The gene calls are TRBV20-1 and TRBJ2-5; D remains ambiguous. The CDR3 is made up of 13 amino acids. V dropped 4 bases and J dropped 5 bases, with 14 bases sitting between them. CDR1 and CDR2 from the germline V gene are DFQATT and SNEGSKA (reference sequence). The CDR3 is CSATDVGLETQYF. Here the CDR3 DNA reads TGCAGTGCTACGGACGTGGGATTGGAGACCCAGTACTTC.

This rearrangement joins TRBV19 to TRBJ1-5, with TRBD1 as a possible D gene (6 bases). V shed 5 bases and J shed 7 bases, with 18 bases lying between them. The CDR3 runs 15 residues. CDR1 and CDR2 (germline): LNHDA, SQIVND (reference sequence). CDR3 nucleotide sequence: TGTGCCAGTAGTTCCTCGAGGGGGGTGGAACAGCCCCAGCATTTT. It translates to CASSSSRGVEQPQHF.

The J gene is TRBJ2-7, the V gene TRBV7-2; 7 bases are shared with TRBD1. The germline CDR1 and CDR2 sequences are SGHTA and FQGNSA. CDR3 size: 17 residues. With 1 base clipped from V and 2 bases from J, the junction kept 11 bases outside the gene matches. CDR3 coding DNA: TGTGCCAGCAGCTTAGTTGACAGGGCGACTCCCCCCTACGAGCAGTACTTC. Amino acids: CASSLVDRATPPYEQYF.

For the CDR3, the DNA is TGCGCCAGCAGCTTGGATTTCAGTTCCTACGAGCAGTACTTC. Residues: CASSLDFSSYEQYF. The rearrangement links TRBV5-1 to TRBJ2-7; no reliable D call. Germline lookup yields CDR1 SGHRS and CDR2 YFSETQ. The CDR3 is made up of 14 amino acids. V shed 0 bases and J shed 1 base, with 8 bases lying between them.

J is TRBJ2-5 and V is TRBV3-1; TRBD2 might be the D (5 bases). This CDR3 spans 13 amino acids. Germline CDR1 LGHDT, CDR2 YNNKEL (reference sequence). Trimming took 2 bases from V and 3 from J, leaving 7 bases between them. The CDR3 here is CASSQTGKETQYF. The CDR3, as DNA: TGTGCCAGCAGCCAAACGGGGAAAGAGACCCAGTACTTC.

The chain is built from TRBV3-1 and TRBJ2-7; the D gene is possibly TRBD2 (5 bases). The germline CDR1 and CDR2 sequences are LGHDT and YNNKEL (reference sequence). V lost 1 base and J lost 0, with 19 bases in between. The CDR3 extends over 18 amino acids. The CDR3 spells CASSQGKGAGWRSYEQYF. The CDR3 bases are TGTGCCAGCAGCCAAGGGAAGGGTGCGGGCTGGCGCTCCTACGAGCAGTACTTC.

The J gene is TRBJ2-1, the V gene TRBV14, with 8 bases identical to TRBD1. CDR1 is SGHDN and CDR2 is FVKESK in the germline V gene. The CDR3 is 13 residues long. V gave up 2 bases and J gave up 9 bases; unmatched junction bases: 3. The chain's CDR3 is CASSQLDRVEQFF. The CDR3 DNA reads TGTGCCAGCAGCCAATTGGACAGGGTTGAGCAGTTCTTC.

The rearrangement uses TRBV30 and TRBJ2-7; D uncertain. The CDR3 contains 11 residues. Germline CDR1 GTSNPN, CDR2 SVGIG (reference sequence). Trimming left V 1 base short and J 3 bases short, with 4 bases between. The CDR3 reads CAWSDFYEQYV. The CDR3 DNA is TGTGCCTGGAGTGACTTCTACGAGCAGTACGTC.

The genes are TRBV4-1 and TRBJ2-1; TRBD2 matches at 7 bases. Per germline, CDR1 MGHRA and CDR2 YSYEKL. Germline trimming cut 6 bases from V and 7 bases from J; bases unmatched to any gene: 15. The CDR3 is 16 amino acids. CDR3 coding DNA: TGCGCCAGCAGTCCAAAAATATCGGCGGGAGATAATGAGCAGTTCTTC. It translates to CASSPKISAGDNEQFF.

The V call is TRBV11-2, the J call TRBJ2-1; TRBD1 might be the D (6 bases). The ends were cut back, 2 bases at V and 7 bases at J, with 9 bases in the middle. The germline CDR1 and CDR2 sequences are SGHAT and FQNNGV. The CDR3 is 13 amino acids. The CDR3 sequence: CASSLNRENEQFF. CDR3 DNA sequence: TGTGCCAGCAGCTTAAACAGGGAGAATGAGCAGTTCTTC.

The J gene is TRBJ2-3, the V gene TRBV7-9, with 7 bases fitting TRBD1. This CDR3 has 16 amino acids. J was trimmed by 2 bases and V by 5 bases; bases with no gene match: 10. The germline gives CDR1 SEHNR, CDR2 FQNEAQ (reference sequence). CDR3 region: CASSPSPGGYTDTQYF. Written as DNA, the CDR3 is TGTGCCAGCAGCCCCTCCCCAGGGGGATACACAGATACGCAGTATTTT.

The V call is TRBV15, the J call TRBJ2-3; 9 nucleotides align to TRBD2. The CDR3 covers 18 residues. Looked up from germline, CDR1 is LNHNV and CDR2 is YYDKDF (reference sequence). V lost 0 bases, J lost 2 bases, and 9 bases stayed unmatched. CDR3 residues: CATSRDLRSGGSTDTQYF. The CDR3 nucleotides are TGTGCCACCAGCAGAGATCTCCGCAGCGGGGGGTCCACAGATACGCAGTATTTT. The full variable domain, its missing parts supplied by reference TRBV15 and TRBJ2-3, is DAMVIQNPRYQVTQFGKPVTLSCSQTLNHNVMYWYQQKSSQAPKLLFHYYDKDFNNEADTPDNFQSRRPNTSFCFLDIRSPGLGDTAMYLCATSRDLRSGGSTDTQYFGPGTRLTVL.

CDR3: CASSKDRVETSYEQYV. The CDR3 coding sequence is TGTGCCAGCAGTAAGGACAGGGTGGAGACCTCCTACGAGCAGTACGTC. The rearrangement joins TRBV2 to TRBJ2-7, with 8 bases that match TRBD1. There are 16 residues in the CDR3. Germline V lookup: CDR1 SNHLY, CDR2 FYNNEI. J gave up 0 bases and V 5 bases, and 9 bases lay outside the gene matches.

This clonotype appeared once. The rearrangement links TRBV27 to TRBJ1-1; no clear D. Trimming cost V 5 bases and J 1 base, with 8 bases left between them. The CDR3 contains 13 residues. The germline V gene encodes CDR1 MNHEY and CDR2 SMNVEV (reference sequence). The CDR3 is CASSVRQNTEAFF. As DNA, the CDR3 is TGTGCCAGCAGTGTACGACAGAACACTGAAGCTTTCTTT.